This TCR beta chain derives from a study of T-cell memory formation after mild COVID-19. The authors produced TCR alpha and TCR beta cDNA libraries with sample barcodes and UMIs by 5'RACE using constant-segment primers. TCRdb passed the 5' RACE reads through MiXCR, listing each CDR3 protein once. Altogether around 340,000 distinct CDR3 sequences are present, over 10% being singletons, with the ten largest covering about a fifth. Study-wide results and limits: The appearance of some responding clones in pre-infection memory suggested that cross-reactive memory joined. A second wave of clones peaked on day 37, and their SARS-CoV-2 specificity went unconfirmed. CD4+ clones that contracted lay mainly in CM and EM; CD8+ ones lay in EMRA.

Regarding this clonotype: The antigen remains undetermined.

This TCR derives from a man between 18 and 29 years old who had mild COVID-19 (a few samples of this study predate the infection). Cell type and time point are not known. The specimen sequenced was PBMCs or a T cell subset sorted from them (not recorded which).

CDR3 bases: TGTGCCAGTAGCAAGACCAGGACTGAAGCTTTCTTT. This gives the protein CASSKTRTEAFF. The chain joins TRBV19 to TRBJ1-1; D is undetermined. The V end was cut by 6 bases, the J end by 5 bases, with 10 bases between. The CDR3 extends over 12 amino acids. CDR1 and CDR2 from the germline V gene are LNHDA and SQIVND (reference sequence).